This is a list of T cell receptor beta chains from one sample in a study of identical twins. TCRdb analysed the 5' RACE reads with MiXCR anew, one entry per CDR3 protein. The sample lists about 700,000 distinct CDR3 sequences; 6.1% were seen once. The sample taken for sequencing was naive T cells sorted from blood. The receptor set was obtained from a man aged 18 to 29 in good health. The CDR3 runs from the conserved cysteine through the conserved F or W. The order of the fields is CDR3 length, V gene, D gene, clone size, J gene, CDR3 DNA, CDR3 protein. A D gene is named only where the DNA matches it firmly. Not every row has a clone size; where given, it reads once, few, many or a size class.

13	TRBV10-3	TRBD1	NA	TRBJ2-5	TGTGCCATCAGGACAGGGACAAGAGAGACCCAGTACTTC	CAIRTGTRETQYF
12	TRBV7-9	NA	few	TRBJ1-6	TGTGCCAGCAGCTTAACGCGATCACCCCTCCACTTT	CASSLTRSPLHF
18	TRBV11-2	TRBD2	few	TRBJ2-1	TGTGCCAGCAGCCGATCTAGCGGGAGCCCCTCCTCGGGGAATGAGCAGTTCTTC	CASSRSSGSPSSGNEQFF
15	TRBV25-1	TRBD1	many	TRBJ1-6	TGTGCCAGCAGTGGCTGGACAGGGGCTAATTCACCCCTCCACTTT	CASSGWTGANSPLHF
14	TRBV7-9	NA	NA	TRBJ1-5	TGTGCCAGCAGCCCTGGGGGGGCAGTGAAGCCCCAGCATTTT	CASSPGGAVKPQHF
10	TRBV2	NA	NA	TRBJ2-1	TGTGCCAGCAGTGAGGGTGAGCAGTTCTTC	CASSEGEQFF
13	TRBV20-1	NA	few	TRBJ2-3	TGCAGTTCTCAGTGGTCCAGCACAGATACGCAGTATTTT	CSSQWSSTDTQYF
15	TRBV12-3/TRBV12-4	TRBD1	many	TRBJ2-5	TGTGCCAGCAGTTTAGCCTGGGGCAGGGGGCTTACCCAGTACTTC	CASSLAWGRGLTQYF
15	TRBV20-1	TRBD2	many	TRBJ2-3	TGCAGTGCTCCCCGGAAGCGGGAAAGCACAGATACGCAGTATTTT	CSAPRKRESTDTQYF
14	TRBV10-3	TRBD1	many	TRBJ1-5	TGTGCCATCAGTGGTCTAGGACAGGGAGTACCCCAGCATTTT	CAISGLGQGVPQHF
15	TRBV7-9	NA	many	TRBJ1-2	TGTGCCAGCAGCTTAGCGGGGGGCTCCAACTATGGCTACACCTTC	CASSLAGGSNYGYTF
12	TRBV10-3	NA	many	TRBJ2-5	TGTGCCATCGGGACTGGAAAAGAGACCCAGTACTTC	CAIGTGKETQYF
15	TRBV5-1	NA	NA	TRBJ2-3	TGCGCCAGCAGCCTGGGGGGAGAATTCGCAGATACGCAGTATTTT	CASSLGGEFADTQYF
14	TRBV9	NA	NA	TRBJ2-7	TGTGCCAGCAGCGTGGGCAGTTTATCCTACGAGCAGTACTTC	CASSVGSLSYEQYF
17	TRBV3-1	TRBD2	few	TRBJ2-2	TGTGCCAGCAGCCAAGTTGGGACTAGGGGAATCACCGGGGAGCTGTTTTTT	CASSQVGTRGITGELFF
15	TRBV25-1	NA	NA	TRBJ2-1	TGTGCCAGCAGTTCCGACAGGGAGGCCTACAATGAGCAGTTCTTC	CASSSDREAYNEQFF
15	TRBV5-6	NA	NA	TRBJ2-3	TGTGCCAGCAGCTTACTACGGGAGAGGACGGATACGCAGTATTTT	CASSLLRERTDTQYF